The rows below give T cell receptor beta chains drawn from one sample of a study of graft-versus-host responses after intestinal transplantation. TCRdb's copy holds only in-frame clones and misses some; the assay was immunoSEQ multiplex PCR. This sample carries around 28,000 clones, roughly 85% of them seen once, and the ten largest clones take 0.95% to 1.2%. Sequencing was performed on PBMCs, taken around 28 days after intestinal transplant. These receptors were obtained from a human patient who received an intestinal transplant, so some T cells may come from the graft donor. Both conserved end residues are part of each CDR3. D genes are given only for firm matches. Size tells how often a clone was seen (once, few, many) or the class of an expanded clone, and some rows leave it out.

>TRBV7-9|TRBJ2-5|NA|NA
CASSQSWSEETQYF
TGTGCCAGCAGCCAGTCGTGGTCCGAAGAGACCCAGTACTTC
>TRBV29-1|TRBJ2-3|NA|NA
CSVAVSGRALPDTQYF
TGCAGCGTTGCAGTTTCGGGAAGGGCCCTCCCGGATACGCAGTATTTT
>TRBV28|TRBJ2-5|once|NA
CASSHRIQETQYF
TGTGCCAGCAGCCACAGAATCCAAGAGACCCAGTACTTC
>TRBV10-3|TRBJ2-1|NA|NA
CAISLGGPGNEQFF
TGTGCCATCTCTCTCGGGGGGCCGGGCAATGAGCAGTTCTTC
>TRBV9|TRBJ2-1|NA|NA
CASSVGTNEQFF
TGTGCCAGCAGCGTAGGAACAAACGAGCAGTTCTTC
>TRBV18|TRBJ2-5|NA|NA
CASSPLRRETQYF
TGTGCCAGCTCACCACTACGACGGGAGACCCAGTACTTC
>TRBV28|TRBJ2-6|once|TRBD1
CASSFTAGGDGANVLTF
TGTGCCAGCAGTTTCACCGCAGGGGGAGATGGGGCCAACGTCCTGACTTTC
>TRBV28|TRBJ1-1|NA|NA
CASSFRMNTEAFF
TGTGCCAGCAGTTTCCGGATGAACACTGAAGCTTTCTTT
>TRBV28|TRBJ2-7|NA|TRBD1
CASSFGQGYEQYF
TGTGCCAGCAGTTTCGGACAGGGCTACGAGCAGTACTTC
>TRBV2|TRBJ2-4|NA|NA
CASSEFPFDRPGGDIQYF
TGTGCCAGCAGTGAATTTCCCTTCGACAGGCCGGGTGGAGACATTCAGTACTTC
>TRBV27|TRBJ2-5|NA|NA
CASSLMGQETQYF
TGTGCCAGCAGTTTAATGGGGCAAGAGACCCAGTACTTC
>TRBV27|TRBJ2-7|NA|TRBD2
CASKIRGTSGHEQYF
TGTGCCAGCAAGATCCGCGGGACTAGCGGACACGAGCAGTACTTC
>TRBV10-2|TRBJ2-5|few|NA
CASSEGGSRKETQYF
TGCGCCAGCAGTGAGGGGGGCAGCCGTAAAGAGACCCAGTACTTC
>TRBV28|TRBJ2-3|NA|NA
CASSFETDTQYF
TGTGCCAGCAGCTTCGAAACAGATACGCAGTATTTT
>TRBV11-2|TRBJ2-3|once|TRBD1
CASSLDVGGALDTQYF
TGTGCCAGCAGCTTAGATGTAGGGGGCGCATTGGATACGCAGTATTTT
>TRBV5-1|TRBJ1-3|NA|NA
CASSRDGAGNTIYF
TGCGCCAGCAGCCGGGACGGCGCTGGAAACACCATATATTTT
>TRBV5-1|TRBJ1-6|once|NA
CASSLGSSIGWRGNSPLHF
TGCGCCAGCAGCTTGGGTAGCTCCATAGGCTGGAGGGGAAATTCACCCCTCCACTTT
>TRBV4-1|TRBJ1-5|NA|NA
CASSQQPWTFPNQPQHF
TGCGCCAGCAGCCAACAACCCTGGACATTTCCCAATCAGCCCCAGCATTTT
>TRBV28|TRBJ1-3|NA|NA
CASSLSPGASGNTIYF
TGTGCCAGCAGTTTATCCCCTGGGGCCTCTGGAAACACCATATATTTT
>TRBV2|TRBJ2-1|NA|NA
CASIMSLPSSYNEQFF
TGTGCCAGCATCATGAGTCTGCCGAGCTCCTACAATGAGCAGTTCTTC
>TRBV12-5|TRBJ1-5|NA|NA
CASGFRSAGEGGNQPQHF
TGTGCTAGTGGTTTTCGTTCGGCAGGGGAGGGAGGCAATCAGCCCCAGCATTTT
>TRBV27|TRBJ1-5|few|TRBD1
CASSPTGTQPQHF
TGTGCCAGCAGCCCGACAGGGACGCAGCCCCAGCATTTT
>TRBV7-9|TRBJ1-6|NA|NA
CASSLGPGVNSPLHF
TGTGCCAGCAGCTTAGGTCCAGGGGTTAATTCACCCCTCCACTTT
>TRBV7-3|TRBJ2-3|NA|NA
CASSRDEGDTQYF
TGTGCCAGCAGCCGGGACGAGGGAGATACGCAGTATTTT
>TRBV2|TRBJ2-5|NA|NA
CASTEAGRETQYF
TGTGCCAGCACCGAGGCGGGACGGGAGACCCAGTACTTC
>TRBV6-1|TRBJ2-7|NA|NA
CASSEGHYEQYF
TGTGCCAGCAGTGAAGGACACTACGAGCAGTACTTC
>TRBV6-6|TRBJ2-3|NA|TRBD2
CASSYMLAGHTDTQYF
TGTGCCAGCAGTTACATGCTAGCGGGCCACACAGATACGCAGTATTTT
>TRBV28|TRBJ2-7|NA|TRBD2
CASSSAGGTYEQYF
TGTGCCAGCAGCTCCGCGGGAGGAACCTACGAGCAGTACTTC